The entry that follows covers one T cell receptor beta chain sequence. These data come from a study of control samples from healthy donors and cancer patients. Assay: immunoSEQ multiplex PCR; the TCRdb copy retains only in-frame clones and omits some. The sample lists 89,000 or so clones; roughly 86% were seen once. This sequence was found in a man aged 45-65 years in good health. Material: blood.

Here the CDR3 reads CAIMGGSNYGYTF. The CDR3 DNA is TGTGCCATCATGGGGGGGAGTAACTATGGCTACACCTTC. The chain couples TRBV10-3 to TRBJ1-2; TRBD1 might be the D (5 bases). Trimming shortened V by 7 bases and J by 1 base, and 10 bases separated the two germline ends. The CDR3 totals 13 residues. Germline V lookup: CDR1 ENHRY, CDR2 SYGVKD.